This TCR beta chain was documented in a study of blood T cells in healthy people across ages. General observations from the study: Underestimates were what the diversity estimates from one million T cells were considered to be.

This clonotype has a count of ten or more. Its specificity is unknown. Germline V gene sequence: CDR1 SGHTA, CDR2 FQGTGA. Trimming stripped 1 base from V and 5 bases from J, with 8 bases between. The CDR3 extends over 13 amino acids. Per-sample yields of isolated PBMCs were at least 7 million. Using a J-beta primer mix together with a sample-barcoded 5' primer, a second PCR was run for about 6 to 11 cycles. One entry per CDR3 protein, called by TCRdb with MiXCR from the 5' RACE reads. The sample comprises 700,000 or so distinct CDR3 sequences, around two fifths of which are singletons, and approximately 29% rests with the top ten.

The chain joins TRBV7-3 to TRBJ2-5; D ambiguous. The clonotype comes from an older man in good health. The sequenced sample consisted of blood. DNA of the CDR3: TGTGCCAGCAGCTTAAGTGGGTTGGAGACCCAGTACTTC. It codes for CASSLSGLETQYF.